These 23 T cell receptor beta chains came from one sample sequenced in a study of OX40 agonist ivuxolimab in advanced cancers. This table comes from immunoSEQ multiplex PCR, and its TCRdb copy is limited to in-frame clones, with some not included. The data contain tens of thousands of clones, 75% to 90% of them seen just once; the ten biggest clones take up about 4%. The source was CD4+ or CD8+ T cells sorted from blood, collected in a trial of the OX40 agonist ivuxolimab. The receptor source for this set is an adult with an advanced solid tumor such as melanoma, head and neck, liver or kidney cancer.

This sequence joins TRBV23-1 and TRBJ2-2; D not resolved. TRBV23-1 is recorded as an ORF, its role being uncertain. This CDR3 is built from 15 residues. V gave up 7 bases and J gave up 2 bases, with 14 bases separating them. In DNA form, the CDR3 reads TGCGCCAGCATTCACACCGGGCCCAACACCGGGGAGCTGTTTTTT. This encodes CASIHTGPNTGELFF.

This chain connects TRBV6-1 to TRBJ2-5; tentatively, D is TRBD2 (7 bases). There are 13 residues in the CDR3. Trimming shortened V by 1 base and J by 11 bases, and 14 bases separated the two germline ends. Per the germline V gene, CDR1 is MNHNS and CDR2 is SASEGT. The CDR3 reads CASSEEQGGEQYF. In nucleotides, the CDR3 is TGTGCCAGCAGTGAAGAACAGGGAGGGGAGCAGTACTTC.

This chain uses TRBV6-5 with TRBJ1-4; D may be TRBD1 (6 bases). CDR3 size: 15 residues. V lost 6 bases to trimming and J lost 6 bases, with 17 bases between them. Germline-derived CDR1 and CDR2 are MNHEY and SVGAGI. In nucleotides, the CDR3 is TGTGCCAGCAGGCCCGGGGGGGCAGGTGATGAAAAACTGTTTTTT. This translates into CASRPGGAGDEKLFF.

In this sample, this clone turned up a few times. The chain combines TRBV27 with TRBJ2-1; the D gene is possibly TRBD2 (6 bases). The CDR3 totals 15 residues. Germline assignment: CDR1 MNHEY and CDR2 SMNVEV (reference sequence). V lost 5 bases and J 4 bases, leaving 15 bases between the germline ends. CDR3 bases: TGTGCCAGCAGTGGTGGGGTGGGGGGATACAATGAGCAGTTCTTC. Protein product: CASSGGVGGYNEQFF.

The rearrangement uses TRBV10-3 and TRBJ2-6, with 8 bases matching TRBD1. CDR1 is ENHRY, CDR2 SYGVKD, per germline. J lost 0 bases, V lost 6 bases, and 10 bases had no gene match. This CDR3 region has 18 residues. CDR3 amino acids: CAIRPDRVAISGANVLTF. Written as DNA, the CDR3 is TGTGCCATCAGGCCGGACAGGGTTGCCATCTCTGGGGCCAACGTCCTGACTTTC.

This clone appeared a single time. This sequence joins TRBV11-1 and TRBJ2-5; tentative D call: TRBD2 (5 bases). The J call may be wrong; the DNA end is better matched by TRBJ2-7. Germline-derived CDR1 and CDR2 are SGHAT and FQDESV (reference sequence). The CDR3 totals 15 residues. CDR3 protein: CASSLARREIYEQYF. CDR3 bases: TGTGCCAGCAGCTTAGCGCGACGGGAAATCTACGAGCAGTACTTC.

The J gene is TRBJ1-3, the V gene TRBV30; D gene uncertain. In germline, CDR1 is GTSNPN, CDR2 SVGIG (reference sequence). V shed 5 bases and J shed 4 bases, with 9 bases lying between them. CDR3 length: 12 amino acids. CDR3: CAWRGVGNTIYF. CDR3 DNA: TGTGCCTGGCGCGGGGTAGGAAACACCATATATTTT. Full variable domain (rest looked up from reference TRBV30 and TRBJ1-3): SQTIHQWPATLVQPVGSPLSLECTVEGTSNPNLYWYRQAAGRGLQLLFYSVGIGQISSEVPQNLSASRPQDRQFILSSKKLLLSDSGFYLCAWRGVGNTIYFGEGSWLTVV.

This rearrangement joins TRBV5-1 to TRBJ2-2; unclear D gene. This CDR3 region has 14 residues. Trimming removed 1 base from V and 4 bases from J, with 8 bases in between. From germline, CDR1 is SGHRS and CDR2 YFSETQ. CDR3 sequence (DNA): TGCGCCAGCAGCTTGACCAGCCCCACCGGGGAGCTGTTTTTT. Translated: CASSLTSPTGELFF.

CDR3 protein: CASSEGQKPEQYF. In DNA form, the CDR3 reads TGTGCCAGCAGTGAGGGTCAGAAGCCCGAGCAGTACTTC. The chain combines TRBV6-1 with TRBJ2-7, with D unclear. Between the trimmed V and J ends, which lost 3 bases and 6 bases, there was a span of 12 bases. Germline V gene lookup returns CDR1 MNHNS and CDR2 SASEGT. This CDR3 comprises 13 residues.

This chain connects TRBV10-1 to TRBJ2-5, with TRBD1 identical over 10 bases. The germline V gene encodes CDR1 WNHNN and CDR2 SYGVQD (reference sequence). The CDR3 loop spans 14 amino acids. V trimming: 5 bases; J trimming: 4 bases; junction bases outside the gene matches: 4. Here the CDR3 reads CASSRQGAGETQYF. The CDR3 region has the DNA TGCGCCAGCAGTCGACAGGGGGCCGGAGAGACCCAGTACTTC.

The chain links TRBV5-6 to TRBJ2-1, with 7 positions matching TRBD1. The V segment lost 4 bases and the J segment 3 bases; nucleotides outside the gene matches: 4. The CDR3 sequence is 14 residues long. CDR1 and CDR2 from the germline V gene are SGHDT and YYEEEE. CDR3 nucleotides: TGTGCCAGCAGCGCCCGGGACAGCTACAATGAGCAGTTCTTC. Translating it yields CASSARDSYNEQFF.

This chain uses TRBV19 with TRBJ2-1, with 10 bases matching TRBD2. V shed 5 bases and J 0 bases; nucleotides not matched to a gene: 16. The length of the CDR3 is 20 residues. The germline V gene encodes CDR1 LNHDA and CDR2 SQIVND (reference sequence). The CDR3 loop reads CASSPQPSSGGSSSYNEQFF. The CDR3 region has the DNA TGTGCCAGTAGTCCTCAACCCAGTAGCGGGGGGAGTAGCTCCTACAATGAGCAGTTCTTC.

J is TRBJ1-4 and V is TRBV15, with 12 nucleotides matching TRBD1. This CDR3 spans 17 amino acids. V gave up 0 bases and J gave up 8 bases; unmatched junction bases: 7. Per the germline V gene, CDR1 is LNHNV and CDR2 is YYDKDF (reference sequence). The CDR3 DNA reads as TGTGCCACCAGCAGAGAGAGGGGACAGGGGGCCTTGGAAAAACTGTTTTTT. Translated, it gives CATSRERGQGALEKLFF.

About this clone itself: In the same sample, other DNA sequences code for this CDR3. The chain couples TRBV7-9 to TRBJ2-7; D is uncertain. Germline V gene sequence: CDR1 SEHNR, CDR2 FQNEAQ (reference sequence). The CDR3 consists of 15 residues. Trimming took 3 bases from V and 4 from J, leaving 16 bases between them. Here the CDR3 DNA reads TGTGCCAGCAGCTTGGGGTCTGGGCTTAATTACGAGCAGTACTTC. Its protein product is CASSLGSGLNYEQYF.

This clone counts as medium-sized. This chain connects TRBV28 to TRBJ2-7, with D possibly TRBD1 on 6 matching bases. CDR3 length: 12 residues. In germline, CDR1 is MDHEN, CDR2 SYDVKM. Trimming took 4 bases from V and 6 from J, leaving 10 bases between them. In DNA form, the CDR3 reads TGTGCCAGCAGTTATCCCAGGGGCGAGCAGTACTTC. It yields the protein CASSYPRGEQYF. Together with reference TRBV28 and TRBJ2-7, the CDR3 gives the full variable domain: DVKVTQSSRYLVKRTGEKVFLECVQDMDHENMFWYRQDPGLGLRLIYFSYDVKMKEKGDIPEGYSVSREKKERFSLILESASTNQTSMYLCASSYPRGEQYFGPGTRLTVT.

V usage is TRBV5-1 and J usage is TRBJ1-4; unclear D gene. Germline assignment: CDR1 SGHRS and CDR2 YFSETQ. The V end lost 5 bases, the J end lost 4 bases, and 21 bases lay between the germline ends. This CDR3 region has 17 residues. The CDR3 here is CASSPIPLGELNEKLFF. The CDR3 nucleotides are TGCGCCAGCAGTCCTATCCCCCTTGGGGAACTTAATGAAAAACTGTTTTTT.

The chain recombines TRBV19 with TRBJ1-5; D ambiguous. With 0 bases removed from V and 10 bases from J, the gap between germline ends came to 13 bases. Per the germline V gene, CDR1 is LNHDA and CDR2 is SQIVND (reference sequence). There are 14 residues in the CDR3. The DNA of the CDR3 is TGTGCCAGTAGTATAGATCCGGGCCCCCCACCCCAGCATTTT. This gives the protein CASSIDPGPPPQHF.

J is TRBJ2-5 and V is TRBV5-4; the D is unclear. V was clipped by 3 bases and J by 0 bases, with 12 bases between them. From germline, CDR1 is SGHNT and CDR2 YYREEE (reference sequence). The CDR3 totals 15 residues. CDR3 amino acids: CASSSAKGDQETQYF. CDR3 bases: TGTGCCAGCAGCTCCGCCAAGGGCGACCAAGAGACCCAGTACTTC.

A single count supports this clone. This rearrangement joins TRBV7-9 to TRBJ2-7; 10 bases agree with TRBD2. Trimming took 5 bases from V and 1 from J; bases not matched to a gene: 14. The CDR3 is 18 residues long. Germline V gives CDR1 SEHNR, CDR2 FQNEAQ (reference sequence). The CDR3 region is CASSPGLALYVLSYEQYF. As DNA, the CDR3 is TGTGCCAGCAGCCCGGGACTAGCGCTCTATGTACTTTCCTACGAGCAGTACTTC.

This clone was counted between two and nine times. The gene calls are TRBV6-6 and TRBJ1-2, with D possibly matching TRBD1 (5 bases). The CDR3 contains 12 residues. Looked up from germline, CDR1 is MNHNY and CDR2 is SVGAGI (reference sequence). Trimming cost V 5 bases and J 5 bases, with 9 bases left between them. DNA for the CDR3: TGTGCCAGCAGTAGTGGGGGGTATGGCTACACCTTC. Residues: CASSSGGYGYTF.

J is TRBJ2-3 and V is TRBV5-6; TRBD1 matches 9 bases. Per the germline V gene, CDR1 is SGHDT and CDR2 is YYEEEE. This CDR3 is built from 17 residues. V trimming: 4 bases; J trimming: 1 base; junction bases outside the gene matches: 10. CDR3 DNA: TGTGCCAGCAGCACCGATGCGACAGGGGGAGGCACAGATACGCAGTATTTT. Translation: CASSTDATGGGTDTQYF. Drawing the rest from reference TRBV5-6 and TRBJ2-3, the complete variable domain is DAGVTQSPTHLIKTRGQQVTLRCSPKSGHDTVSWYQQALGQGPQFIFQYYEEEERQRGNFPDRFSGHQFPNYSSELNVNALLLGDSALYLCASSTDATGGGTDTQYFGPGTRLTVL.

This clone was seen a few times. The junction differs from germline at one of its ends, possibly a read error. This sequence joins TRBV5-4 and TRBJ2-2, with a tentative D call TRBD2 (5 bases). CDR1 is SGHNT and CDR2 is YYREEE in the germline V gene (reference sequence). This CDR3 region has 12 residues. CDR3 amino acids: CASSSWPGKLFF. The CDR3 DNA is TGTGCCAGCAGCTCCTGGCCCGGGAAGCTGTTTTTT. Full variable domain (missing parts from reference TRBV5-4 and TRBJ2-2): ETGVTQSPTHLIKTRGQQVTLRCSSQSGHNTVSWYQQALGQGPQFIFQYYREEENGRGNFPPRFSGLQFPNYSSELNVNALELDDSALYLCASSSWPGKLFFGEGSRLTVL.

The chain recombines TRBV19 with TRBJ2-2, with TRBD1 matching over 10 bases. V shed 4 bases, J shed 7 bases, and the junction held 9 bases outside the gene matches. CDR1 is LNHDA, CDR2 SQIVND, per germline (reference sequence). The CDR3 covers 16 residues. CDR3 in amino acids: CASSKRTGGYGGELFF. DNA of the CDR3: TGTGCCAGTAGTAAACGGACAGGGGGATATGGCGGGGAGCTGTTTTTT. The full variable domain, in which reference TRBV19 and TRBJ2-2 provide the parts outside the CDR3, is DGGITQSPKYLFRKEGQNVTLSCEQNLNHDAMYWYRQDPGQGLRLIYYSQIVNDFQKGDIAEGYSVSREKKESFPLTVTSAQKNPTAFYLCASSKRTGGYGGELFFGEGSRLTVL.